The 11 T cell receptor beta chains below all came from one sample that was sequenced in a study of T cell changes during pregnancy in multiple sclerosis. Method: immunoSEQ multiplex PCR; TCRdb's copy keeps in-frame clones and lacks some. The table shows around 50,000 clones, with around 94% occurring only once. Here the sequenced sample was CD4+ T cells from peripheral blood mononuclear cells, taken in the third trimester of pregnancy. Receptors originate from a female donor with multiple sclerosis, enrolled in a pregnancy study.

The V and J genes are TRBV5-1 and TRBJ2-1; TRBD2 matches at 14 bases. Trimming cost V 4 bases and J 8 bases; bases outside gene matches: 8. This CDR3 comprises 16 residues. CDR1 is SGHRS, CDR2 YFSETQ, per germline. The CDR3 nucleotides read TGCGCCAGCAGCATCCGACTAGCGGGAGGGCCCGATGAGCAGTTCTTC. Translated: CASSIRLAGGPDEQFF. The full variable domain, with the rest looked up from reference TRBV5-1 and TRBJ2-1, is KAGVTQTPRYLIKTRGQQVTLSCSPISGHRSVSWYQQTPGQGLQFLFEYFSETQRNKGNFPGRFSGRQFSNSRSEMNVSTLELGDSALYLCASSIRLAGGPDEQFFGPGTRLTVL.

The chain combines TRBV4-2 with TRBJ2-1, with TRBD2 matching over 9 bases. Germline loops: CDR1 LGHNA, CDR2 YNFKEQ. The CDR3 is made up of 16 amino acids. The J segment lost 4 bases and the V segment lost 0 bases, leaving 4 bases of the junction unmatched. The DNA of the CDR3 is TGTGCCAGCAGCCAAGAGTTAGCGGGAGCTTACAATGAGCAGTTCTTC. Its protein product is CASSQELAGAYNEQFF.

This CDR3 reads CATSRDLQGATDTQYF. The CDR3 nucleotides are TGTGCCACCAGCAGAGATCTTCAGGGCGCGACAGATACGCAGTATTTT. The chain has TRBV15 and TRBJ2-3; weak D call: TRBD1 (5 bases). The CDR3 sequence is 16 residues long. V lost 0 bases, J lost 3 bases, and 13 bases lay in between. Germline assignment: CDR1 LNHNV and CDR2 YYDKDF (reference sequence).

Points on this clone: The junction departs from the called germline gene at one end, perhaps through a read error. The V call is TRBV18, the J call TRBJ2-7; 8 bases are shared with TRBD2. Germline V gene sequence: CDR1 KGHSH, CDR2 LQKENI. CDR3 length: 13 residues. The CDR3 protein is CASSPLADYEQYF. DNA for the CDR3: TGTGCCAGCTCCCCACTAGCGGACTACGAGCAGTACTTC. Based on the CDR3 plus reference TRBV18 and TRBJ2-7, the full variable domain is NAGVMQNPRHLVRRRGQEARLRCSPMKGHSHVYWYRQLPEEGLKFMVYLQKENIIDESGMPKERFSAEFPKEGPSILRIQQVVRGDSAAYFCASSPLADYEQYFGPGTRLTVT.

The chain recombines TRBV6-6 with TRBJ1-5; TRBD1 might be the D (5 bases). This CDR3 is built from 15 residues. Trimming cost V 5 bases and J 1 base, with 12 bases left between them. The germline CDR1 and CDR2 sequences are MNHNY and SVGAGI (reference sequence). Written as DNA, the CDR3 is TGTGCCAGCAGTGGAGGGACGGCGAGCAATCAGCCCCAGCATTTT. It is translated as CASSGGTASNQPQHF.

This clone was found once. This chain connects TRBV4-2 to TRBJ2-7; 8 nucleotides agree with TRBD2. With 1 base clipped from V and 7 bases from J, the junction kept 12 bases outside the gene matches. This CDR3 has 16 residues. CDR1 is LGHNA, CDR2 YNFKEQ, per germline. CDR3 nucleotides: TGTGCCAGCAGCCAAGTAGGGAGGCGGGAGGTAGTTGAGCAGTACTTC. Its translation: CASSQVGRREVVEQYF.

The chain uses TRBV11-2 and TRBJ1-5; maybe TRBD1 (5 bases). Trimming cost V 3 bases and J 3 bases, with 6 bases left between them. The germline CDR1 and CDR2 sequences are SGHAT and FQNNGV. This CDR3 region has 13 residues. CDR3 sequence reads: CASSLTDNQPQHF. CDR3 nucleotide sequence: TGTGCCAGCAGCTTGACAGACAATCAGCCCCAGCATTTT.

V is TRBV7-9 and J is TRBJ2-7; TRBD2 matches 10 bases. Germline trimming cut 0 bases from V and 2 bases from J; bases unmatched to any gene: 7. The CDR3 loop spans 17 amino acids. Germline CDR1 reads SEHNR; CDR2 reads FQNEAQ (reference sequence). The CDR3 here is CASSLALSGRGPYEQYF. CDR3 bases: TGTGCCAGCAGCTTAGCATTAAGCGGGAGGGGACCCTACGAGCAGTACTTC.

A single count supports this clone. The chain employs TRBV2 and TRBJ2-3, with D perhaps matching TRBD2 (7 bases). This CDR3 region has 15 residues. Per the germline V gene, CDR1 is SNHLY and CDR2 is FYNNEI. V lost 8 bases and J lost 0, with 15 bases in between. The CDR3 region is CASLGGGYSTDTQYF. Here the CDR3 DNA reads TGTGCCAGCCTGGGAGGGGGATATAGCACAGATACGCAGTATTTT.

Comment on this clone: Since a much larger clone is just one base distant, this may be a read error. V is TRBV5-1 and J is TRBJ2-7, with 8 bases aligning to TRBD1. The J segment lost 7 bases and the V segment lost 5 bases, leaving 11 bases of the junction unmatched. The CDR3 extends over 14 amino acids. The germline gives CDR1 SGHRS, CDR2 YFSETQ. The CDR3 is CASSKAGGGLEQYF. CDR3 nucleotides: TGCGCCAGCAGTAAAGCAGGGGGCGGGTTAGAGCAGTACTTC.

This chain joins TRBV11-2 and TRBJ1-3; D unresolved. The CDR3 has 14 amino acids. Germline CDR1 reads SGHAT; CDR2 reads FQNNGV. Trimming left V 1 base short and J 0 bases short, with 4 bases between. The CDR3 region has the DNA TGTGCCAGCAGCTTAGGAGACTCTGGAAACACCATATATTTT. Translation: CASSLGDSGNTIYF.